Below are 23 T cell receptor beta chains sequenced from a single sample in a study of early T cells in non-severe SARS-CoV-2 infection. In TCRdb, the 5' RACE reads were re-called with MiXCR into one record per CDR3 protein. Counted here are around 76,000 distinct CDR3 sequences, 9.5% to 15% occurring once; the ten biggest clones make up around 4.3%. The specimen was whole blood. Receptor source: an adult who was a healthcare worker with PCR-confirmed SARS-CoV-2 infection or an uninfected control (not recorded which).

The J gene is TRBJ2-1, the V gene TRBV6-6, with D uncertain. Per the germline V gene, CDR1 is MNHNY and CDR2 is SVGAGI (reference sequence). V was trimmed by 7 bases and J by 8 bases, leaving 21 bases between them. The CDR3 is 15 amino acids. The DNA for the CDR3 is TGTGCCAGCACCCTCGATATGGGTACTGGGGATGAGCAGTTCTTC. Protein: CASTLDMGTGDEQFF.

This clonotype was counted once. The chain uses TRBV27 and TRBJ1-3; no firm D call. Per the germline V gene, CDR1 is MNHEY and CDR2 is SMNVEV (reference sequence). The CDR3 runs to 14 residues. The germline V and J ends were trimmed by 5 bases and 0 bases, with 8 bases remaining between them. The CDR3 DNA reads as TGTGCCAGCAGTCCCCGGCCCTCTGGAAACACCATATATTTT. The encoded protein is CASSPRPSGNTIYF.

This clonotype has ten or more counts. The genes are TRBV12-3 or TRBV12-4 and TRBJ2-1, with D possibly being TRBD1 or TRBD2 (5 bases each). The CDR3 length is 15 residues. Trimming stripped 5 bases from V and 3 bases from J, with 14 bases between. DNA for the CDR3: TGTGCCAGCAGTCCTACCGGGACCATCTACAATGAGCAGTTCTTC. It is translated as CASSPTGTIYNEQFF.

This clonotype was detected many times. The rearrangement joins TRBV20-1 to TRBJ2-3; D perhaps matches TRBD1 (5 bases). Trimming removed 6 bases from V and 1 base from J, with 11 bases in between. Germline V CDR1 and CDR2: DFQATT, SNEGSKA (reference sequence). CDR3 length: 13 amino acids. The CDR3 DNA sequence: TGCAGTGCAGAATGGGGCGGCACAGATACGCAGTATTTT. This sequence encodes CSAEWGGTDTQYF.

This clonotype occurred many times. The J gene is TRBJ2-6, the V gene TRBV27; 11 nucleotides agree with TRBD2. This CDR3 comprises 18 residues. Germline V CDR1 and CDR2: MNHEY, SMNVEV (reference sequence). V gave up 3 bases and J gave up 0 bases; unmatched junction bases: 4. The CDR3: CASSFGLAGRSGANVLTF. The CDR3 nucleotides read TGTGCCAGCAGTTTCGGACTAGCGGGCCGCTCTGGGGCCAACGTCCTGACTTTC.

This clonotype appeared a few times. V and J are TRBV10-3 and TRBJ1-1; D not certain. Germline CDR1 reads ENHRY; CDR2 reads SYGVKD. There are 14 residues in the CDR3. V was trimmed by 6 bases and J by 2 bases, leaving 13 bases between them. This chain's CDR3 is CAISSRQTNTEAFF. Written as DNA, the CDR3 is TGTGCCATCAGCTCCAGGCAGACTAACACTGAAGCTTTCTTT.

This chain joins TRBV15 and TRBJ1-1; D possibly corresponds to TRBD1 (5 bases). Trimming pared 0 bases from V and 7 bases from J, leaving 12 bases between. The CDR3 length is 14 residues. Looked up from germline, CDR1 is LNHNV and CDR2 is YYDKDF (reference sequence). This CDR3 is CATSRDGGGDEAFF. The DNA for the CDR3 is TGTGCCACCAGCAGAGATGGCGGGGGTGATGAAGCTTTCTTT.

The sample holds a few counts of this clonotype. This chain links TRBV5-1 with TRBJ2-7; 11 bases are a match to TRBD2. The CDR3 consists of 16 residues. V lost 1 base to trimming and J lost 2 bases; unmatched junction nucleotides: 5. Looked up from germline, CDR1 is SGHRS and CDR2 is YFSETQ. The CDR3 region is CASSLQLTSGTYEQYF. Here the CDR3 DNA reads TGCGCCAGCAGCTTGCAGCTGACTAGCGGGACCTACGAGCAGTACTTC.

This clonotype was recorded many times. This sequence joins TRBV2 and TRBJ2-3; unclear D gene. Germline CDR1 is SNHLY and CDR2 is FYNNEI. The CDR3 runs to 13 residues. V lost 4 bases to trimming and J lost 4 bases, with 9 bases between them. The CDR3 DNA reads TGTGCCAGCAGTGCGTCATGGGCAGATACGCAGTATTTT. Translating it yields CASSASWADTQYF.

This clonotype has a handful of counts. The chain has TRBV6-2 or TRBV6-3 and TRBJ2-3; D uncertain. CDR3 length equals 14 residues. Per germline, CDR1 MNHEY and CDR2 SVGEGT. The V gene lost 5 bases and the J gene lost 1 base, with 10 bases spanning the gap. This CDR3 reads CASSAAIRTDTQYF. Here the CDR3 DNA reads TGTGCCAGCAGTGCAGCGATACGCACAGATACGCAGTATTTT.

This clonotype came up a few times. The gene calls are TRBV30 and TRBJ1-1; no clear D. The germline V gene encodes CDR1 GTSNPN and CDR2 SVGIG (reference sequence). The CDR3 spans 14 residues. V dropped 5 bases and J dropped 5 bases, with 18 bases sitting between them. The CDR3 region has the DNA TGTGCCTGGCTCGAGGCCGGAGGCGAGACTGAAGCTTTCTTT. Its translation is CAWLEAGGETEAFF.

Regarding this clonotype: This may come from a read error, since a much larger clone is one base off. The chain combines TRBV2 with TRBJ2-7; 7 bases map to TRBD1. This CDR3 contains 14 residues. CDR1 SNHLY and CDR2 FYNNEI come from the germline V gene. DNA of the CDR3: TGTGGCAGCAGTGAAAACAGGGGATGGGACGAGCAGTACTTC. Translation gives CGSSENRGWDEQYF.

The chain recombines TRBV10-1 with TRBJ2-3; D gene uncertain. This CDR3 contains 13 residues. Trimming left V 6 bases short and J 4 bases short, with 11 bases between. Germline CDR1 WNHNN, CDR2 SYGVQD (reference sequence). CDR3 amino acids: CASSDNPPDTQYF. CDR3 sequence (DNA): TGCGCCAGCAGCGATAACCCGCCAGATACGCAGTATTTT.

This rearrangement joins TRBV29-1 to TRBJ1-3; possibly TRBD1 for D (5 bases). Trimming pared 6 bases from V and 0 bases from J, leaving 9 bases between. Germline CDR1 is SQVTM and CDR2 is ANQGSEA. This CDR3 comprises 13 residues. The DNA of the CDR3 is TGCAGCGTCCGACAGTTCTCTGGAAACACCATATATTTT. It codes for CSVRQFSGNTIYF. The full variable domain, completed using reference TRBV29-1 and TRBJ1-3, is SAVISQKPSRDICQRGTSLTIQCQVDSQVTMMFWYRQQPGQSLTLIATANQGSEATYESGFVIDKFPISRPNLTFSTLTVSNMSPEDSSIYLCSVRQFSGNTIYFGEGSWLTVV.

This clonotype has a count of ten or more. The V gene is TRBV6-5, the J gene TRBJ2-5, with unresolved D. Germline CDR1 MNHEY, CDR2 SVGAGI. V lost 4 bases, J lost 7 bases, and 10 bases lay in between. The CDR3 consists of 12 residues. For the CDR3, the DNA is TGTGCCAGCAGTTCTACAACTCGGACCCAGTACTTC. Translating it yields CASSSTTRTQYF.

The chain joins TRBV29-1 to TRBJ2-1, with a weak D call TRBD1 (6 bases). V lost 7 bases and J 6 bases, leaving 13 bases between the germline ends. The CDR3 length is 12 residues. Germline V gene lookup returns CDR1 SQVTM and CDR2 ANQGSEA. CDR3 region: CSARPRGNEQFF. The CDR3 bases are TGCAGCGCTAGGCCCAGGGGCAATGAGCAGTTCTTC.

This chain uses TRBV29-1 with TRBJ2-5, with TRBD1 as a possible D gene (7 bases). Between the trimmed V and J ends, which lost 4 bases and 4 bases, there was a span of 19 bases. Germline values: CDR1 SQVTM, CDR2 ANQGSEA. This CDR3 is built from 15 residues. CDR3 coding DNA: TGCAGCGTTGCGGGGGACAGTTTGAGTGCAGAGACCCAGTACTTC. This encodes CSVAGDSLSAETQYF.

There are many counts of this clonotype. CDR3 residues: CASSLEGQLYNEQFF. As DNA, the CDR3 is TGTGCCAGCAGCTTAGAAGGACAGCTCTACAATGAGCAGTTCTTC. V and J are TRBV7-2 and TRBJ2-1; maybe TRBD1 (6 bases). Trimming shortened V by 1 base and J by 3 bases, and 10 bases separated the two germline ends. The CDR3 length is 15 residues. The germline V gene has CDR1 SGHTA and CDR2 FQGNSA.

This clonotype was picked up a small number of times. The chain combines TRBV28 with TRBJ2-3, with TRBD2 matching over 13 bases. The CDR3 covers 18 residues. CDR1 and CDR2 (germline): MDHEN, SYDVKM. Losses at the gene ends were 3 bases for V and 0 bases for J; bases not matched to a gene: 6. The CDR3 protein is CASSLDGTSGTSTDTQYF. CDR3 nucleotide sequence: TGTGCCAGCAGTTTGGACGGGACTAGCGGGACTAGCACAGATACGCAGTATTTT.

The chain is built from TRBV6-5 and TRBJ1-1; tentatively, D is TRBD1 (6 bases). The CDR3 has 15 amino acids. Trimming took off 6 bases at V and 0 bases at J, with 14 bases between the two ends. Germline CDR1 MNHEY, CDR2 SVGAGI. CDR3 coding DNA: TGTGCCAGCAGCTCGGGACACACCATGAACACTGAAGCTTTCTTT. The encoded protein is CASSSGHTMNTEAFF.

At least ten counts were recorded for this clonotype. The chain uses TRBV29-1 and TRBJ2-7; 7 bases match TRBD2. From germline, CDR1 is SQVTM and CDR2 ANQGSEA. The CDR3 covers 12 residues. V trimming: 4 bases; J trimming: 5 bases; junction bases outside the gene matches: 5. CDR3 region: CSVVGGYNEQYF. The CDR3 DNA reads as TGCAGCGTTGTCGGGGGGTATAACGAGCAGTACTTC.

V is TRBV5-4 and J is TRBJ2-2; 10 bases map to TRBD1. V dropped 4 bases and J dropped 5; count of bases not matched to a gene: 11. CDR1 SGHNT and CDR2 YYREEE come from the germline V gene (reference sequence). The CDR3 totals 17 residues. The chain's CDR3 is CASSPGGQGSRTGELFF. The CDR3 bases are TGTGCCAGCAGCCCAGGGGGACAGGGGAGTAGAACCGGGGAGCTGTTTTTT.

Of note for this clonotype: At one end the junction does not follow the germline gene, possibly because of a read error. CDR3 DNA: TGTGTCAGCAGTACTGGGGGCGGACAAGCTTTCTTT. Translated: CVSSTGGGQAFF. V is TRBV28 and J is TRBJ1-1; possible D gene TRBD1, 6 bases. CDR3 length equals 12 residues. Germline V gene lookup returns CDR1 MDHEN and CDR2 SYDVKM.